The next 16 T cell receptor beta chains were all read from a single sample in a study of cytomegalovirus exposure and HLA in healthy donors. The PCR was carried out with 60 Vbeta primers and 13 Jbeta primers. Profiling relied on immunoSEQ multiplex PCR, and the TCRdb table lists in-frame clones only, not all of them. This sample yields 180,000 or so clones, of which 72% are seen a single time; over 2% belongs to the top ten. The specimen sequenced was PBMCs. The receptors come from a human donor in good health.

This chain joins TRBV30 and TRBJ2-5; 7 bases match TRBD1. The V gene end was trimmed by 2 bases and the J gene end by 1 base; junction bases not matched to a gene: 4. CDR1 is GTSNPN, CDR2 SVGIG, per germline (reference sequence). The CDR3 contains 14 residues. The CDR3 here is CAWSWDSLQETQYF. The CDR3 DNA reads TGTGCCTGGAGTTGGGACAGTCTCCAAGAGACCCAGTACTTC. Complete variable domain (other parts from reference TRBV30 and TRBJ2-5): SQTIHQWPATLVQPVGSPLSLECTVEGTSNPNLYWYRQAAGRGLQLLFYSVGIGQISSEVPQNLSASRPQDRQFILSSKKLLLSDSGFYLCAWSWDSLQETQYFGPGTRLLVL.

The V call is TRBV19, the J call TRBJ1-5; 9 nucleotides align to TRBD1. After removal of 5 bases from V and 5 bases from J, the junction contained 4 bases not matched to a gene. The germline V gene encodes CDR1 LNHDA and CDR2 SQIVND (reference sequence). The CDR3 totals 14 residues. CDR3 DNA sequence: TGTGCCAGTAGTGTAGGGACAGGGTATCAGCCCCAGCATTTT. It is translated as CASSVGTGYQPQHF. The full variable domain, its missing parts supplied by reference TRBV19 and TRBJ1-5, is DGGITQSPKYLFRKEGQNVTLSCEQNLNHDAMYWYRQDPGQGLRLIYYSQIVNDFQKGDIAEGYSVSREKKESFPLTVTSAQKNPTAFYLCASSVGTGYQPQHFGDGTRLSIL.

The chain links TRBV30 to TRBJ1-5, with unresolved D. Germline values: CDR1 GTSNPN, CDR2 SVGIG (reference sequence). The V end lost 2 bases, the J end lost 2 bases, and 19 bases lay between the germline ends. This CDR3 is built from 17 residues. CDR3 protein: CAWSKGQTGGGNQPQHF. CDR3 nucleotide sequence: TGTGCCTGGAGTAAAGGCCAGACTGGCGGTGGCAATCAGCCCCAGCATTTT.

The chain carries TRBV5-6 and TRBJ1-6, with 9 nucleotides matching TRBD1. After removal of 3 bases from V and 8 bases from J, the junction contained 6 bases not matched to a gene. There are 15 residues in the CDR3. Germline CDR1 is SGHDT and CDR2 is YYEEEE. As DNA, the CDR3 is TGTGCCAGCAGCTCCGGGACAGGGCGGGATTCACCCCTCCACTTT. It yields the protein CASSSGTGRDSPLHF.

This chain connects TRBV7-3 to TRBJ2-1; TRBD2 matches at 15 bases. The CDR3 extends over 18 amino acids. V was clipped by 8 bases and J by 0 bases; unmatched bases: 8. Germline V gives CDR1 SGHTA, CDR2 FQGTGA. CDR3 region: CASSPGTSGGPSYNEQFF. The CDR3 region has the DNA TGTGCCAGCTCCCCCGGGACTAGCGGGGGGCCCTCCTACAATGAGCAGTTCTTC.

This sequence joins TRBV10-3 and TRBJ2-2; 9 nucleotides match TRBD1. Germline loops: CDR1 ENHRY, CDR2 SYGVKD. This CDR3 is 15 amino acids long. The J segment lost 3 bases and the V segment lost 2 bases, leaving 1 base of the junction unmatched. CDR3 nucleotide sequence: TGTGCCATCAGTGAGCGACAGGGGGACACCGGGGAGCTGTTTTTT. Its translation is CAISERQGDTGELFF.

This clone was detected a few times. The chain recombines TRBV27 with TRBJ2-3, with 10 bases that match TRBD2. Germline V gene data show CDR1 as MNHEY and CDR2 as SMNVEV (reference sequence). The CDR3 consists of 18 residues. The junction had 16 bases not matched to a gene; V was cut back by 5 bases and J by 5 bases. The CDR3 DNA sequence: TGTGCCAGCAGTCTATTCAAGCACAGCGGGGGGGCTGGAGATACGCAGTATTTT. This encodes CASSLFKHSGGAGDTQYF.

The chain has TRBV7-2 and TRBJ2-7, with D tentatively TRBD2 (7 bases). CDR3 length: 15 residues. V was clipped by 1 base and J by 7 bases, with 17 bases between them. The germline gives CDR1 SGHTA, CDR2 FQGNSA. CDR3 DNA: TGTGCCAGCAGCTTAGGCGCGGGGGCACCGGGAGAGCAGTACTTC. The encoded protein is CASSLGAGAPGEQYF. Drawing the rest from reference TRBV7-2 and TRBJ2-7, the complete variable domain is GAGVSQSPSNKVTEKGKDVELRCDPISGHTALYWYRQSLGQGLEFLIYFQGNSAPDKSGLPSDRFSAERTGGSVSTLTIQRTQQEDSAVYLCASSLGAGAPGEQYFGPGTRLTVT.

This clone was picked up one time. CDR3 sequence reads: CASGPGGGNEQFF. In nucleotides, the CDR3 is TGTGCTAGCGGACCCGGGGGAGGTAATGAGCAGTTCTTC. The V call is TRBV7-7, the J call TRBJ2-1; D is possibly TRBD2 (6 bases). Germline-derived CDR1 and CDR2 are SSHAT and FNYEAQ (reference sequence). The CDR3 length is 13 residues.

For the CDR3, the DNA is TGTGCCAGCAGTTACTCGGGAGGGCTGGATGGCTACACCTTC. Residues: CASSYSGGLDGYTF. The rearrangement links TRBV6-5 to TRBJ1-2; D remains ambiguous. The length of the CDR3 is 14 residues. V was shortened by 0 bases and J by 6 bases, with 11 bases between the two germline ends. From germline, CDR1 is MNHEY and CDR2 SVGAGI.

The chain combines TRBV5-6 with TRBJ2-2; TRBD1 matches 9 bases. Germline assignment: CDR1 SGHDT and CDR2 YYEEEE. Trimming at V came to 5 bases and at J to 7 bases, leaving 9 bases not matched to a gene. This CDR3 is 15 amino acids long. The CDR3 here is CASRPGTGFVGELFF. CDR3 nucleotides: TGTGCCAGCAGACCCGGGACAGGGTTCGTCGGGGAGCTGTTTTTT. Full variable domain (rest looked up from reference TRBV5-6 and TRBJ2-2): DAGVTQSPTHLIKTRGQQVTLRCSPKSGHDTVSWYQQALGQGPQFIFQYYEEEERQRGNFPDRFSGHQFPNYSSELNVNALLLGDSALYLCASRPGTGFVGELFFGEGSRLTVL.

This sequence joins TRBV30 and TRBJ1-4, with D maybe TRBD1 (6 bases). V was cut by 1 base and J by 7 bases, with 10 bases left in between. The CDR3 covers 13 residues. CDR1 and CDR2 (germline): GTSNPN, SVGIG (reference sequence). CDR3 sequence reads: CAWSAQGFEKLFF. CDR3 DNA sequence: TGTGCCTGGAGTGCCCAGGGGTTTGAAAAACTGTTTTTT.

V gene TRBV9 combines with J gene TRBJ2-2; TRBD2 matches at 10 bases. The germline V gene has CDR1 SGDLS and CDR2 YYNGEE. The CDR3 sequence is 15 residues long. The ends lost 3 bases at V and 5 bases at J; junction bases unmatched: 4. The CDR3 is CASSDLAGATGELFF. The CDR3 nucleotides are TGTGCCAGCAGCGATCTAGCGGGGGCTACCGGGGAGCTGTTTTTT. The variable domain in full, completed from reference TRBV9 and TRBJ2-2, reads DSGVTQTPKHLITATGQRVTLRCSPRSGDLSVYWYQQSLDQGLQFLIQYYNGEERAKGNILERFSAQQFPDLHSELNLSSLELGDSALYFCASSDLAGATGELFFGEGSRLTVL.

V usage is TRBV5-1 and J usage is TRBJ2-5; D may be TRBD2 (5 bases). This CDR3 contains 15 residues. CDR1 and CDR2 from the germline V gene are SGHRS and YFSETQ. The ends were cut back, 1 base at V and 1 base at J, with 11 bases in the middle. This CDR3 reads CASSLTGTVQETQYF. CDR3 nucleotide sequence: TGCGCCAGCAGCTTGACGGGAACAGTCCAAGAGACCCAGTACTTC.

The rearrangement uses TRBV4-1 and TRBJ1-2; tentative D call: TRBD1 (6 bases). Germline CDR1 is MGHRA and CDR2 is YSYEKL. V lost 1 base and J lost 6, with 15 bases in between. The length of the CDR3 is 15 residues. This chain's CDR3 is CASSQVGGAGDGYTF. DNA of the CDR3: TGCGCCAGCAGCCAAGTTGGGGGGGCCGGAGATGGCTACACCTTC.

The gene calls are TRBV6-5 and TRBJ1-2; 8 nucleotides agree with TRBD1. CDR3 size: 13 residues. From germline, CDR1 is MNHEY and CDR2 SVGAGI. V shed 2 bases and J 6 bases; nucleotides not matched to a gene: 2. CDR3 DNA: TGTGCCAGCAGTTACGAGACAGGGGATGGCTACACCTTC. Translating gives CASSYETGDGYTF.